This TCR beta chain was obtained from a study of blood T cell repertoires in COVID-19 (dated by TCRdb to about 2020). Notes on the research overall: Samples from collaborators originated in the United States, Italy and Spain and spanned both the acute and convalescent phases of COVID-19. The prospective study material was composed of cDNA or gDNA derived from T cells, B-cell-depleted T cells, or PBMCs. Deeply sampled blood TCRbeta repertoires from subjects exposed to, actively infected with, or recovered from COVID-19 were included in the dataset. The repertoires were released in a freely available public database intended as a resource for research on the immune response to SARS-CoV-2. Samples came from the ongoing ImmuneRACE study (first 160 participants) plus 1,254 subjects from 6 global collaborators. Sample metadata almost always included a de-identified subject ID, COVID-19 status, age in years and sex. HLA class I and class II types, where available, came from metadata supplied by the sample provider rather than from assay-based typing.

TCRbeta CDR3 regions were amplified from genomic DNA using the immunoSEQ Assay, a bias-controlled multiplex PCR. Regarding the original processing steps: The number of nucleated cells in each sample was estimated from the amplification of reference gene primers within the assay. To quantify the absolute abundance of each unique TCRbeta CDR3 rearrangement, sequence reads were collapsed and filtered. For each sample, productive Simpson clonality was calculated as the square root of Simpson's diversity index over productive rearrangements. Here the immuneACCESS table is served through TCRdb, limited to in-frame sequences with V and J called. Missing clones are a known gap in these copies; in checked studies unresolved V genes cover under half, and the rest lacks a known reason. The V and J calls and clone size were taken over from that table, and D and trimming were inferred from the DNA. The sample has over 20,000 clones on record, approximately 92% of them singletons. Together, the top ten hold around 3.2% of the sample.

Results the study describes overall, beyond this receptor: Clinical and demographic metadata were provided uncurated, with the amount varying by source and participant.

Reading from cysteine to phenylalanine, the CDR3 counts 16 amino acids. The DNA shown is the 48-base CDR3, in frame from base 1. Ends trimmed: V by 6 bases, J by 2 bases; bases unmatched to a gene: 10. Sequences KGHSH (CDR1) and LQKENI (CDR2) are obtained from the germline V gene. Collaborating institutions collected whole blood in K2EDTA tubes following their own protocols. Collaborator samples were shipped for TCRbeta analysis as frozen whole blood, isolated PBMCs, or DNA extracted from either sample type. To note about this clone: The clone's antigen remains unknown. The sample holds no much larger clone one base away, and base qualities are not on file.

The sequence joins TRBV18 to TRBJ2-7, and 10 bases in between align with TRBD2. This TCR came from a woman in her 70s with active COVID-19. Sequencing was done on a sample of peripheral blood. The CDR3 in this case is CASSQLGAGGTYEQYF. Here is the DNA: TGTGCCAGCTCCCAACTAGGAGCGGGAGGGACCTACGAGCAGTACTTC. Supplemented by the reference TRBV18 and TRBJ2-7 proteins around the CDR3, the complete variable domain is NAGVMQNPRHLVRRRGQEARLRCSPMKGHSHVYWYRQLPEEGLKFMVYLQKENIIDESGMPKERFSAEFPKEGPSILRIQQVVRGDSAAYFCASSQLGAGGTYEQYFGPGTRLTVT.